A single sample is the source of the 12 T cell receptor beta chains below, sequenced in a study of blood T cell repertoires in COVID-19. Sequencing used immunoSEQ multiplex PCR; TCRdb keeps in-frame clones, though not all of them. This table has some 250,000 clones, over 70% appearing once. Input material: peripheral blood. These receptors were taken from a woman of 80 years or more with acute or convalescent COVID-19.

This clone has just one count. The J gene is TRBJ1-6, the V gene TRBV6-5; D perhaps matches TRBD1 (6 bases). This CDR3 comprises 14 residues. Germline loops: CDR1 MNHEY, CDR2 SVGAGI. V was shortened by 5 bases and J by 7 bases, with 12 bases between the two germline ends. CDR3 nucleotides: TGTGCCAGCAGTCAGGGGACGGGAAATTCACCCCTCCACTTT. Protein sequence: CASSQGTGNSPLHF.

This chain links TRBV9 with TRBJ2-5; 15 bases match TRBD2. Germline V gene lookup returns CDR1 SGDLS and CDR2 YYNGEE. Losses at the gene ends were 3 bases for V and 4 bases for J; bases not matched to a gene: 7. This CDR3 contains 17 residues. The CDR3 here is CASSDGTSGGRGETQYF. CDR3 DNA: TGTGCCAGCAGCGACGGGACTAGCGGGGGGAGGGGAGAGACCCAGTACTTC.

The rearrangement links TRBV7-9 to TRBJ1-1, with D possibly TRBD1 on 5 matching bases. This CDR3 comprises 13 residues. CDR1 and CDR2 from the germline V gene are SEHNR and FQNEAQ (reference sequence). V was trimmed by 6 bases and J by 5 bases, leaving 13 bases between them. The DNA for the CDR3 is TGTGCCAGCAGGAAGGGCGGGGGAACTGAAGCTTTCTTT. Its protein is CASRKGGGTEAFF.

This sequence joins TRBV2 and TRBJ1-5; D uncertain. CDR1 is SNHLY, CDR2 FYNNEI, per germline. Trimming removed 0 bases from V and 11 bases from J, with 14 bases in between. The CDR3 totals 14 residues. CDR3 loop: CASSEAPLAPAQHF. For the CDR3, the DNA is TGTGCCAGCAGTGAAGCGCCCTTAGCACCAGCCCAGCATTTT.

The chain uses TRBV28 and TRBJ1-2; 7 bases fit TRBD1. Trimming cost V 2 bases and J 4 bases; bases outside gene matches: 10. This CDR3 has 16 residues. Looked up from germline, CDR1 is MDHEN and CDR2 is SYDVKM. This CDR3 reads CASSLGGSGTAYGYTF. For the CDR3, the DNA is TGTGCCAGCAGTTTAGGGGGATCCGGGACAGCCTATGGCTACACCTTC.

This clone was counted a few times. The chain employs TRBV6-1 and TRBJ2-3, with 8 bases that match TRBD2. The CDR3 sequence is 18 residues long. V gave up 3 bases and J gave up 6 bases; unmatched junction bases: 17. Germline V CDR1 and CDR2: MNHNS, SASEGT. CDR3 in amino acids: CASSDTRGSGAGTDTQYF. The DNA for the CDR3 is TGTGCCAGCAGTGATACCCGGGGTAGCGGGGCGGGGACTGATACGCAGTATTTT.

CDR3 protein: CASSPDRGRPYEQFF. The CDR3 DNA sequence: TGTGCCAGCAGCCCGGACAGGGGGCGACCTTATGAGCAGTTCTTC. The chain is built from TRBV6-5 and TRBJ2-1, with 11 positions matching TRBD1. The CDR3 contains 15 residues. Germline V gene lookup returns CDR1 MNHEY and CDR2 SVGAGI. V was clipped by 6 bases and J by 8 bases; unmatched bases: 9.

Remarks on this clone: The identical CDR3 is also encoded by other nucleotide sequences in the sample. V is TRBV5-1 and J is TRBJ2-3; a weak D match, TRBD1 (5 bases). CDR1 is SGHRS and CDR2 is YFSETQ in the germline V gene. The CDR3 length is 15 residues. V gave up 4 bases and J gave up 3 bases, with 15 bases separating them. The CDR3 nucleotides are TGCGCCAGCAGCCGCACAGGAGTTAGGACAGATACGCAGTATTTT. Its translation: CASSRTGVRTDTQYF. The complete variable domain, with remaining parts taken from reference TRBV5-1 and TRBJ2-3, reads KAGVTQTPRYLIKTRGQQVTLSCSPISGHRSVSWYQQTPGQGLQFLFEYFSETQRNKGNFPGRFSGRQFSNSRSEMNVSTLELGDSALYLCASSRTGVRTDTQYFGPGTRLTVL.

The chain uses TRBV19 and TRBJ2-3, with 7 bases identical to TRBD1. CDR1 and CDR2 from the germline V gene are LNHDA and SQIVND (reference sequence). The CDR3 covers 13 residues. Unmatched junction bases numbered 5, after V lost 6 bases and J lost 5 bases. The CDR3, as DNA: TGTGCCAGTAGATCGACAGGGATAGATACGCAGTATTTT. It yields the protein CASRSTGIDTQYF.

V gene TRBV11-2 combines with J gene TRBJ2-1, with 10 positions matching TRBD2. The CDR3 spans 16 residues. V shed 5 bases, J shed 4 bases, and the junction held 8 bases outside the gene matches. Germline V lookup: CDR1 SGHAT, CDR2 FQNNGV. CDR3 sequence (DNA): TGTGCCAGCAGCCTAACAGCGGGGGGGGTATACAATGAGCAGTTCTTC. Protein sequence: CASSLTAGGVYNEQFF.

The V call is TRBV6-5, the J call TRBJ1-6, with 8 bases identical to TRBD1. The germline V gene has CDR1 MNHEY and CDR2 SVGAGI. The CDR3 is 15 amino acids. V dropped 2 bases and J dropped 8; count of bases not matched to a gene: 5. CDR3 sequence reads: CASSYRTGWDSPLHF. The CDR3 nucleotides are TGTGCCAGCAGTTACCGGACAGGGTGGGATTCACCCCTCCACTTT.

The rearrangement uses TRBV19 and TRBJ1-2; TRBD1 agrees at 8 bases. CDR1 LNHDA and CDR2 SQIVND come from the germline V gene (reference sequence). This CDR3 has 21 amino acids. With 0 bases clipped from V and 6 bases from J, the junction kept 24 bases outside the gene matches. The CDR3 sequence: CASSIDLRGQALTFDFDGYTF. CDR3 nucleotides: TGTGCCAGTAGTATAGATCTACGGGGACAGGCCTTAACTTTCGATTTCGATGGCTACACCTTC.